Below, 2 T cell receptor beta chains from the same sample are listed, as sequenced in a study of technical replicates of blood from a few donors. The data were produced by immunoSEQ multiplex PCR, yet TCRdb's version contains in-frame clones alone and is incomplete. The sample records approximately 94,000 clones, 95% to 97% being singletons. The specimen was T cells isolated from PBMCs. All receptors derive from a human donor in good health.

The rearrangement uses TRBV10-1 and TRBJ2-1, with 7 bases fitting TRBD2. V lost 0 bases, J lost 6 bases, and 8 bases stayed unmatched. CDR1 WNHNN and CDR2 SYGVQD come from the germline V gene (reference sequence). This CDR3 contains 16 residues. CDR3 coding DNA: TGCGCCAGCAGTGAGTCGAGCGGGAAGTCGTTCAATGAGCAGTTCTTC. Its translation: CASSESSGKSFNEQFF.

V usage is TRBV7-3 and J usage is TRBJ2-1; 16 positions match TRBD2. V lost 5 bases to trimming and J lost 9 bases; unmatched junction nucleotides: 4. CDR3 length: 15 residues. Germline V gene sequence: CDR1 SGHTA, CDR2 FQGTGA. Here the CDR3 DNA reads TGTGCCAGCAGCCCGGGACTAGCGGGAGGGCTTGAGCAGTTCTTC. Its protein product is CASSPGLAGGLEQFF.